This T cell receptor (beta chain) was sequenced in a study of T cell responses to AZD1222 COVID-19 vaccine (dated by TCRdb to the early 2020s). Notes on the research overall: Because spike-specific TCR depth and breadth did not differ between the two schedules, AZD1222 recipients who got a second dose at roughly 4 weeks were pooled with those who got a second dose at roughly 12 weeks. A total of over 230 trial participants underwent TCR sequencing, of whom nearly 210 received two doses of AZD1222 and about 25 received two doses of the MenACWY control vaccine. Trial participants were enrolled by age into 18-55, 56-69 and 70-plus year subgroups, with approximately 150, 28 and 58 TCR-sequenced participants respectively.

A note on this clone: No antigen is known for it. No clone much larger than this one lies a single base away; base qualities are absent.

Sample time point, as interpreted from the label and publication: baseline before first vaccination. Samples from vaccinated people were obtained from the UK trials COV001 and COV002, which included a single-blind randomized controlled phase 2/3 trial of AZD1222 (ChAdOx1 nCoV-19) in healthy adults. Trial participant PBMC samples were collected at day 0 and day 28 after the second dose for TCRbeta chain sequencing. Spanning cysteine to phenylalanine, the CDR3 consists of 14 amino acids. Left in the record is the CDR3 DNA by itself, 42 bases read in frame from the first base. Trimming takes 8 bases off V and 1 base off J; junction bases not matched to a gene: 6. The germline V gene gives CDR1 as SNHLY and CDR2 as FYNNEI. What the work shows at the level of the full study, not this receptor alone: Epitopes outside the regions mutated in the B.1.351 and B.1.1.7 variants were reportedly recognized by nearly half of the unique spike-specific TCRs. The vaccine-associated CD4 TCRs covered the entire spike protein, and the dominant responses fell in regions 160-218 and 743-854. A significant rise in spike-specific TCR breadth and depth was observed after two AZD1222 doses relative to day 0 and relative to MenACWY recipients. Participants were mostly white British, with more females than males. The authors suggested clonal diversity may have been underestimated. Only 5 to 7 AZD1222 recipients were SARS-CoV-2 seropositive at baseline, limiting conclusions about previously exposed vaccinees. The 56-69-year group was small, and its depth increase did not reach significance, likely because of low power. Because no day 14 peak-response samples were available, the repertoires could be characterized only after the peak T cell response.

The CDR3 regions of human TCRbeta chains were analyzed by immunosequencing. Turning to the authors' computational methods: TCRs in the repertoires were compared against a reference library of SARS-CoV-2-specific TCRs that had been generated with the MIRA antigen-specificity platform. Breadth was defined as the fraction of unique TCRs that were SARS-CoV-2-associated. Depth was defined as the fraction of total T cells that were SARS-CoV-2-associated. Using the MIRA data, each spike-specific TCR was assigned both to the spike region to which the TCR was reactive and to a CD4 or CD8 class. Log10-transformed breadth and depth values were compared by one-way ANOVA with Sidak's multiple comparisons tests. What TCRdb holds here is the immuneACCESS table cut down to in-frame rearrangements. Part of the clones is not present; checked against another copy, under half of the missing clones reflect an unresolved V gene, and the others are unexplained. That table supplies the V and J calls and clone size; D and trimming were determined from the DNA. The sample includes roughly 160,000 clones, with around 94% observed a single time. The top ten clones comprise approximately 0.6% of the sample.

The sample was peripheral blood, taken on day 0 of AZD1222 vaccination. The sequence was collected from an adult in good health. The V and J segments used are TRBV2 and TRBJ2-7; 9 central nucleotides agree with TRBD1. In nucleotide form, the sequence is TGTGCCAGCTGCCGGGACAGGGCTTCCTACGAGCAGTACTTC. It encodes CASCRDRASYEQYF.